This T cell receptor beta chain was sequenced during a study of cytomegalovirus exposure and HLA in healthy donors. V was clipped by 5 bases and J by 2 bases, with 14 bases between them. This CDR3 region has 15 residues. Germline CDR1 reads SGHTA; CDR2 reads FQGNSA. It was with 60 Vbeta and 13 Jbeta primers that the PCR ran. Here immunoSEQ multiplex PCR was the method, and the copy in TCRdb shows in-frame clones only, minus some. The sample consists of approximately 160,000 clones, roughly 65% of them appearing once. This chain joins TRBV7-2 and TRBJ2-3, with D possibly being TRBD1 (5 bases). This receptor was obtained from a man between 18 and 29 years old in good health and CMV-seropositive. The sequenced material came from PBMCs. The CDR3 loop is CASSQGASNTDTQYF. CDR3 nucleotides: TGTGCCAGCAGCCAAGGGGCTTCAAACACAGATACGCAGTATTTT.